The clone carrying this T cell receptor (beta chain) was recorded at least ten times. The TCR beta library used iRepertoire HTBI primers with Arm-PCR amplification of CDR3. From the multiplex PCR reads, TCRdb called clonotypes with MiXCR, one entry per CDR3 protein. The sample records about 350,000 distinct CDR3 sequences, 16% being singletons. These data belong to a study of regulatory T cells in long-lasting Graves disease. Trimming took off 4 bases at V and 5 bases at J, with 9 bases between the two ends. The CDR3 totals 14 residues. The V gene's germline CDR1 is SNHLY and CDR2 FYNNEI. The time point here: newly diagnosed GD, antithyroid drugs for less than 3 months. The TCR library used RNA extracted from PBMCs. A further study also used this sample, focusing on T cells in Graves' hyperthyroidism and ophthalmopathy.

The origin of this receptor is a man in his forties with Graves disease. Here the sequenced sample was peripheral blood mononuclear cells (PBMCs), taken at new diagnosis, from a patient treated with antithyroid drugs. The V and J genes are TRBV2 and TRBJ1-6; D unresolved. In DNA, the CDR3 is TGTGCCAGCAGTGGGGGTACCGATAATTCACCCCTCCACTTT. Translating it yields CASSGGTDNSPLHF.